These 19 T cell receptor beta chains were all obtained from the same sample, sequenced in a study of CD8+CD57+ T cells in acquired aplastic anemia. CDR3 and TCR beta VDJ profiling relied on genomic DNA as the template. TCRdb fed the reads into MiXCR, producing one record per CDR3 protein. The data show some 120,000 distinct CDR3 sequences, approximately 41% seen once. Selection for sequencing was limited to patients who had shown CD8+CD57+ cell expansion by flow cytometry. Sequencing input: sorted CD4+, CD8+, or CD8+CD57+ T cells (not recorded which) from PBMCs. Source of these receptors: a human donor with aplastic anemia.

Many counts were recorded for this clonotype. The chain combines TRBV25-1 with TRBJ2-7, with 7 bases identical to TRBD1. Germline V CDR1 and CDR2: MGHDK, SYGVNS. The CDR3 is 13 residues long. Losses at the gene ends were 6 bases for V and 3 bases for J; bases not matched to a gene: 5. CDR3 amino acids: CASRGQAGYEQYF. The CDR3 nucleotides read TGTGCCAGCAGAGGACAGGCCGGCTACGAGCAGTACTTC.

The genes are TRBV25-1 and TRBJ2-2; a weak D match, TRBD2 (6 bases). Germline CDR1 MGHDK, CDR2 SYGVNS. V dropped 1 base and J dropped 0 bases, with 21 bases sitting between them. This CDR3 is 20 amino acids long. The CDR3 DNA is TGTGCCAGCAGTGAATGGCGGAGGGGACGGAATCCACCGAACACCGGGGAGCTGTTTTTT. It yields the protein CASSEWRRGRNPPNTGELFF.

This clonotype was counted a single time. A much larger clone differs from this one at a single base, so this may be a read error. The V call is TRBV5-1, the J call TRBJ2-5; tentative D call: TRBD2 (5 bases). Germline CDR1 SGHRS, CDR2 YFSETQ. The CDR3 has 16 residues. Trimming shortened V by 5 bases and J by 7 bases, and 24 bases separated the two germline ends. CDR3 DNA sequence: TGCGCCAGCAGACTACAAGGACCCCACTTTCGGGGGACCCAGTACTTC. Translated: CASRLQGPHFRGTQYF.

On this clonotype: One base away lies a much larger clone, so this may be a sequencing read error. This sequence joins TRBV7-9 and TRBJ2-3; perhaps TRBD1 as D (5 bases). Trimming removed 5 bases from V and 3 bases from J, with 6 bases in between. The CDR3 sequence is 12 residues long. Germline-derived CDR1 and CDR2 are SEHNR and FQNEAQ (reference sequence). CDR3 loop: CASSQGTDTQYF. The CDR3 region has the DNA TGTGCCAGCAGCCAGGGAACAGATACGCAGTATTTT.

The rearrangement uses TRBV15 and TRBJ1-4; 7 nucleotides align to TRBD1. The CDR3 loop spans 13 amino acids. The germline CDR1 and CDR2 sequences are LNHNV and YYDKDF (reference sequence). V shed 5 bases and J 8 bases; nucleotides not matched to a gene: 5. The CDR3 loop reads CATSDRVGEKLFF. CDR3 nucleotides: TGTGCCACCAGCGACAGGGTTGGCGAAAAACTGTTTTTT.

The chain carries TRBV24-1 and TRBJ1-5; 7 nucleotides match TRBD1. The CDR3 runs 17 residues. The V gene's germline CDR1 is KGHDR and CDR2 SFDVKD. With 4 bases clipped from V and 3 bases from J, the junction kept 11 bases outside the gene matches. The CDR3, as DNA: TGTGCCACCAGTGACGGAACCGACAGGGAGTTCAATCAGCCCCAGCATTTT. Translation gives CATSDGTDREFNQPQHF.

A note on this clonotype: Its ends do not fully match the called genes, so a read error is possible. V usage is TRBV5-4 and J usage is TRBJ1-1, with D possibly TRBD1 on 6 matching bases. The CDR3 sequence is 12 residues long. The germline V gene has CDR1 SGHNT and CDR2 YYREEE (reference sequence). CDR3 nucleotides: TGTGCCAGCGGAGGGGGAAACACTGAAGCTCTCTTT. It yields the protein CASGGGNTEALF.

In its sample, this clonotype was seen many times. One end of the junction varies from germline; a read error may be responsible. The chain has TRBV4-2 and TRBJ2-3; a possible D gene is TRBD2 (5 bases). The CDR3 extends over 13 amino acids. CDR1 is LGHNA and CDR2 is YNFKEQ in the germline V gene. The chain's CDR3 is CASSQDRGAERRF. For the CDR3, the DNA is TGTGCCAGCAGCCAAGATCGGGGAGCGGAACGTCGTTTT.

The chain couples TRBV29-1 to TRBJ2-5; TRBD2 matches at 10 bases. The trim removed 6 bases at V and 13 bases at J, leaving 8 bases unmatched. Looked up from germline, CDR1 is SQVTM and CDR2 is ANQGSEA. The CDR3 extends over 11 amino acids. The CDR3: CSVVSGGAAYF. The CDR3 DNA is TGCAGCGTAGTGAGCGGGGGGGCCGCGTACTTC.

The chain uses TRBV19 and TRBJ2-7; no definite D call. Trimming removed 5 bases from V and 3 bases from J, with 14 bases in between. Germline assignment: CDR1 LNHDA and CDR2 SQIVND (reference sequence). This CDR3 comprises 14 residues. The CDR3 coding sequence is TGTGCCAGTAGTCCTGACTCCGGCAACTACGAGCAGTACTTC. This gives the protein CASSPDSGNYEQYF.

As regards this clonotype: The CDR3 does not end in the conserved phenylalanine or tryptophan, so this is likely a read error. V usage is TRBV2 and J usage is TRBJ1-2, with D possibly being TRBD1 (6 bases). V lost 0 bases and J 8 bases, leaving 16 bases between the germline ends. CDR3 length: 15 amino acids. The germline V gene has CDR1 SNHLY and CDR2 FYNNEI. In DNA form, the CDR3 reads TGTGCCAGCAGTGAAGCGCCGGGGGGGCGGGAAGGCTACACCCTC. Its protein product is CASSEAPGGREGYTL.

As to this clonotype: Sequence at one end of the junction differs from germline and may be a read error. This sequence joins TRBV2 and TRBJ1-5; no definite D call. From germline, CDR1 is SNHLY and CDR2 FYNNEI. The CDR3 consists of 14 residues. In DNA, the CDR3 is TGTGCCAGCAGTGGGGGTTTTGCGAATCAGCCCCGGCATTTT. Encoded protein: CASSGGFANQPRHF. Full variable domain (outside the CDR3, taken from reference TRBV2 and TRBJ1-5): EPEVTQTPSHQVTQMGQEVILRCVPISNHLYFYWYRQILGQKVEFLVSFYNNEISEKSEIFDDQFSVERPDGSNFTLKIRSTKLEDSAMYFCASSGGFANQPRHFGDGTRLSIL.

The chain joins TRBV6-2 or TRBV6-3 to TRBJ1-1; no clear D gene. Trimming pared 4 bases from V and 5 bases from J, leaving 11 bases between. This CDR3 has 13 residues. CDR1 MNHEY and CDR2 SVGEGT come from the germline V gene. The CDR3 nucleotides are TGTGCCAGCAGTTTGCGAGACCTTACTGAAGCTTTCTTT. It codes for CASSLRDLTEAFF.

V gene TRBV29-1 combines with J gene TRBJ2-1, with D tentatively TRBD1 (6 bases). The germline V gene has CDR1 SQVTM and CDR2 ANQGSEA. V lost 3 bases, J lost 6 bases, and 12 bases lay in between. The CDR3 has 13 residues. CDR3 protein: CSVEGWDINEQFF. The DNA for the CDR3 is TGCAGCGTTGAGGGGTGGGACATCAATGAGCAGTTCTTC.

This clonotype was detected a few times. This rearrangement joins TRBV6-5 to TRBJ1-3; tentatively, D is TRBD1 (6 bases). Between the trimmed V and J ends, which lost 4 bases and 2 bases, there was a span of 9 bases. CDR1 and CDR2 (germline): MNHEY, SVGAGI. The CDR3 length is 14 residues. CDR3 in DNA: TGTGCCAGCAGTTCCGGGGGCCCTGGAAACACCATATATTTT. It translates to CASSSGGPGNTIYF.

This chain joins TRBV12-3 or TRBV12-4 and TRBJ1-5; D gene ambiguous. V lost 2 bases and J lost 10, with 15 bases in between. There are 14 residues in the CDR3. The CDR3 nucleotides read TGTGCCAGCAGTTTACGTTCCAACATAGAACCCCAGCATTTT. Translating it yields CASSLRSNIEPQHF.

This clonotype was counted at least ten times. The chain combines TRBV20-1 with TRBJ1-5; TRBD1 matches at 8 bases. This CDR3 has 15 residues. Germline V gene data show CDR1 as DFQATT and CDR2 as SNEGSKA (reference sequence). J lost 0 bases, V lost 5 bases, and 6 bases had no gene match. The CDR3 loop is CSARTGGRSNQPQHF. The CDR3 DNA reads TGCAGTGCTCGCACAGGGGGACGTAGCAATCAGCCCCAGCATTTT.

To note about this clonotype: This may be a read error, as it is one base from a much larger clone. The genes are TRBV2 and TRBJ1-1; no clear D gene. Germline V lookup: CDR1 SNHLY, CDR2 FYNNEI. There are 13 residues in the CDR3. The CDR3: CASSEGGSWLASF. The CDR3, as DNA: TGTGCCAGCAGTGAAGGAGGAAGTTGGTTGGCTTCCTTT.

In this sample, this clonotype turned up many times. As DNA, the CDR3 is TGTGCCAGTAGTATCGGGTATATGGGCAGGACGGAAGCAACTAATGAAAAACTGTTTTTT. It encodes CASSIGYMGRTEATNEKLFF. This chain links TRBV19 with TRBJ1-4; D is ambiguous. Trimming took 3 bases from V and 0 from J, leaving 23 bases between them. The CDR3 totals 20 residues. CDR1 LNHDA and CDR2 SQIVND come from the germline V gene (reference sequence). The full variable domain, with the rest looked up from reference TRBV19 and TRBJ1-4, is DGGITQSPKYLFRKEGQNVTLSCEQNLNHDAMYWYRQDPGQGLRLIYYSQIVNDFQKGDIAEGYSVSREKKESFPLTVTSAQKNPTAFYLCASSIGYMGRTEATNEKLFFGSGTQLSVL.